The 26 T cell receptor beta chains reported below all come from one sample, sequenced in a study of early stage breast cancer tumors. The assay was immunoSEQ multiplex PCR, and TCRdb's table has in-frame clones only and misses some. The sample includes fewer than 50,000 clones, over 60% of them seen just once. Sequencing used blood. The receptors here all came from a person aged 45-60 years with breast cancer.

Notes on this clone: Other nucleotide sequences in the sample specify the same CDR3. This CDR3 reads CASIRDRDEKLFF. In DNA, the CDR3 is TGTGCCAGCATACGGGACAGGGATGAAAAACTGTTTTTT. The V call is TRBV6-6, the J call TRBJ1-4; 9 bases are shared with TRBD1. Unmatched junction bases numbered 3, after V lost 7 bases and J lost 6 bases. Germline CDR1 is MNHNY and CDR2 is SVGAGI (reference sequence). The CDR3 is 13 residues long.

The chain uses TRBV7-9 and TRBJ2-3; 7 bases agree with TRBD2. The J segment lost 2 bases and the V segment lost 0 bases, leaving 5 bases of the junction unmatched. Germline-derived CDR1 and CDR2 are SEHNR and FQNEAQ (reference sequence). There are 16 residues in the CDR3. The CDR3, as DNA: TGTGCCAGCAGCTTAGCCGGTAGCGGGTTCACAGATACGCAGTATTTT. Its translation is CASSLAGSGFTDTQYF.

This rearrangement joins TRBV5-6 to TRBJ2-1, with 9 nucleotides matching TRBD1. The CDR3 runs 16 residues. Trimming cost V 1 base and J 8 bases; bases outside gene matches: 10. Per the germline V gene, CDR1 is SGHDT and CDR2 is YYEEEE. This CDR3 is CASSLKRTGVYDEQFF. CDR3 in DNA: TGTGCCAGCAGCTTGAAAAGGACAGGGGTATACGATGAGCAGTTCTTC.

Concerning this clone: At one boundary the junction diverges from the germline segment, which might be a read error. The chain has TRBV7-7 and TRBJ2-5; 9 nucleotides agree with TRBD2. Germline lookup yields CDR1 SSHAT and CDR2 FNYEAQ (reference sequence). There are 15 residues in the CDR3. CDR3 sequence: CASSSSGRSVETQYF. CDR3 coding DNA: TGTGCTAGCAGCTCGAGCGGGAGGAGTGTGGAGACCCAGTACTTC.

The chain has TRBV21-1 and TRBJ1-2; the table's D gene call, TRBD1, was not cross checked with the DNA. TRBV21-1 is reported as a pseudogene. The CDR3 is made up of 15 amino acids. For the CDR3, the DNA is TGTGCCAGCAGCAAAAAAAGGCAGGGCATATATGGCTACACCTTC. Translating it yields CASSKKRQGIYGYTF.

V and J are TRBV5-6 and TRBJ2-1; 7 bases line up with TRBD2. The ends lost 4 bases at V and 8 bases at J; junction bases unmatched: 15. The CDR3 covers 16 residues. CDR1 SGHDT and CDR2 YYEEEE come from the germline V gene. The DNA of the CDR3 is TGTGCCAGCAGCCGGGAGACTAGCCGGATCGCGGATGAGCAGTTCTTC. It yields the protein CASSRETSRIADEQFF.

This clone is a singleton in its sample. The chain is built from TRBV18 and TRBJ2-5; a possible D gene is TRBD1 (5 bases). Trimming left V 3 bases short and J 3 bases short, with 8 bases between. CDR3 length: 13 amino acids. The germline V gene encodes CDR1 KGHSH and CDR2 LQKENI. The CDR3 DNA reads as TGTGCCAGCTCACCCTCCAGGGAAGAGACCCAGTACTTC. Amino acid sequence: CASSPSREETQYF. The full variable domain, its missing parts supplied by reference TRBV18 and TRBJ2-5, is NAGVMQNPRHLVRRRGQEARLRCSPMKGHSHVYWYRQLPEEGLKFMVYLQKENIIDESGMPKERFSAEFPKEGPSILRIQQVVRGDSAAYFCASSPSREETQYFGPGTRLLVL.

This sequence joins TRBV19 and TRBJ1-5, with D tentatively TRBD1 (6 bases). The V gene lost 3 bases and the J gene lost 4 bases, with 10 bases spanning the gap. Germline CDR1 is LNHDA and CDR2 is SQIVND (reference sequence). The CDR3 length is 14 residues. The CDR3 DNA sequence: TGTGCCAGTAGTATCTGGACAGCAAATCAGCCCCAGCATTTT. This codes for CASSIWTANQPQHF.

In DNA form, the CDR3 reads TGTGCCAGCAGTGGAAGGACAGGGGACTTAGCCAAAAACATTCAGTACTTC. Translation: CASSGRTGDLAKNIQYF. The chain carries TRBV2 and TRBJ2-4; 9 bases are a match to TRBD1. Germline V gene sequence: CDR1 SNHLY, CDR2 FYNNEI. This CDR3 has 17 amino acids. The J segment lost 0 bases and the V segment lost 4 bases, leaving 7 bases of the junction unmatched. Complete variable domain (other parts from reference TRBV2 and TRBJ2-4): EPEVTQTPSHQVTQMGQEVILRCVPISNHLYFYWYRQILGQKVEFLVSFYNNEISEKSEIFDDQFSVERPDGSNFTLKIRSTKLEDSAMYFCASSGRTGDLAKNIQYFGAGTRLSVL.

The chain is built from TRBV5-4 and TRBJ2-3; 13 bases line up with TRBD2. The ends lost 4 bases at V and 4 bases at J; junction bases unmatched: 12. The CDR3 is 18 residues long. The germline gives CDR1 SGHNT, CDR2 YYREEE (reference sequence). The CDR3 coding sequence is TGTGCCAGCAGCGTCGGACTACTAGCGGGGGGGCTATCAGATACGCAGTATTTT. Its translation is CASSVGLLAGGLSDTQYF.

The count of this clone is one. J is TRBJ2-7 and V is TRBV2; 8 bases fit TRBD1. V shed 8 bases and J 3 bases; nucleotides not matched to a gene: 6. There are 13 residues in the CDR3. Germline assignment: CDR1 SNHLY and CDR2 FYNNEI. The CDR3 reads CASGSDRGYEQYF. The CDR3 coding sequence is TGTGCCAGCGGGTCCGACAGGGGCTACGAGCAGTACTTC.

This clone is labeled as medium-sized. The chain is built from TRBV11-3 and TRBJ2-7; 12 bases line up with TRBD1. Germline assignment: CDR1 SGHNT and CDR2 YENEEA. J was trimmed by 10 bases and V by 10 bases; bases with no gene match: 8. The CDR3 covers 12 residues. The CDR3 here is CAILGTGGDQYF. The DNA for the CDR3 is TGTGCCATCCTGGGGACAGGGGGCGATCAGTACTTC.

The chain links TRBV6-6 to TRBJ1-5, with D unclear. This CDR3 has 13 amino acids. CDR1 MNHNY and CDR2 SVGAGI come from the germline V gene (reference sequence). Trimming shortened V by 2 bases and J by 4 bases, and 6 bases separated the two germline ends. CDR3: CASSYGQNQPQHF. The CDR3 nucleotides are TGTGCCAGCAGTTACGGGCAGAATCAGCCCCAGCATTTT.

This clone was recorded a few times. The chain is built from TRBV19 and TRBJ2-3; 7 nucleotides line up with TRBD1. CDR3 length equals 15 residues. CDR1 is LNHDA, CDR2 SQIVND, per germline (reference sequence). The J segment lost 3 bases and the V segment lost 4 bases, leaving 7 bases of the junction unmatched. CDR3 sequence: CASSRHRGQTDTQYF. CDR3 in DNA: TGTGCCAGTAGTAGGCACAGGGGCCAGACAGATACGCAGTATTTT.

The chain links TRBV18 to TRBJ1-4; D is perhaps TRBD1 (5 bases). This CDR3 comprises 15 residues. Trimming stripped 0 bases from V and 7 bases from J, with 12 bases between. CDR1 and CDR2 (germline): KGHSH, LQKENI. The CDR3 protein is CASSPPQDRGEKLFF. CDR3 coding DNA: TGTGCCAGCTCACCACCCCAGGATAGGGGTGAAAAACTGTTTTTT. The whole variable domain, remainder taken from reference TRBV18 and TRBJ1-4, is NAGVMQNPRHLVRRRGQEARLRCSPMKGHSHVYWYRQLPEEGLKFMVYLQKENIIDESGMPKERFSAEFPKEGPSILRIQQVVRGDSAAYFCASSPPQDRGEKLFFGSGTQLSVL.

CDR3: CATSTVLAQPQHF. CDR3 sequence (DNA): TGTGCCACCAGCACTGTCCTGGCTCAGCCCCAGCATTTT. J is TRBJ1-5 and V is TRBV15; D is undetermined. Trimming took off 4 bases at V and 6 bases at J, with 10 bases between the two ends. The CDR3 has 13 residues. CDR1 is LNHNV and CDR2 is YYDKDF in the germline V gene (reference sequence).

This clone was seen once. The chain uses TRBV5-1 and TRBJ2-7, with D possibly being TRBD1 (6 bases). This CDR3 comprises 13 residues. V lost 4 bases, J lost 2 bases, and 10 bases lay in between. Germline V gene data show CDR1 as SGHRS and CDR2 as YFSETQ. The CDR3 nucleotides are TGCGCCAGCAGCGTGGACAGAGCCTACGAGCAGTACTTC. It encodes CASSVDRAYEQYF.

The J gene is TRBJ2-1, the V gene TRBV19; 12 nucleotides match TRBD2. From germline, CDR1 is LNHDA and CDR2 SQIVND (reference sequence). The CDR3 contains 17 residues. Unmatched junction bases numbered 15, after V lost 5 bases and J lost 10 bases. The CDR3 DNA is TGTGCCAGTAGTTCGCGGAGGACTAGCGGGAAAGGGGAGGAGCAGTTCTTC. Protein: CASSSRRTSGKGEEQFF.

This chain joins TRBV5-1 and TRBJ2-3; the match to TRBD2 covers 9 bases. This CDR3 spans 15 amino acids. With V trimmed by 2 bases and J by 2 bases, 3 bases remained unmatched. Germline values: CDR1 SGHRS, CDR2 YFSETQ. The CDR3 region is CASSLAGGDTDTQYF. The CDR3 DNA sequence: TGCGCCAGCAGCTTAGCGGGGGGCGACACAGATACGCAGTATTTT.

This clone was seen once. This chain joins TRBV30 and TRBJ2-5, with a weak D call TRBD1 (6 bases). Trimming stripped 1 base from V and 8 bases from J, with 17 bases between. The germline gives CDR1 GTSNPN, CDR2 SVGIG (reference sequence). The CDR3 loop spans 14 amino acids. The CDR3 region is CAWSGTVGSDTQYF. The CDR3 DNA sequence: TGTGCCTGGAGTGGGACAGTGGGATCGGATACCCAGTACTTC.

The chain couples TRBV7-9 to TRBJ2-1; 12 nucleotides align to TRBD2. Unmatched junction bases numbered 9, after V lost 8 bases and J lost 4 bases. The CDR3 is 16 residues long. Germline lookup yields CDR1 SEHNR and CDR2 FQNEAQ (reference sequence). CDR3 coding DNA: TGTGCCAGCCGCGCTCTAGCGGGAGGGCCGTACAATGAGCAGTTCTTC. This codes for CASRALAGGPYNEQFF.

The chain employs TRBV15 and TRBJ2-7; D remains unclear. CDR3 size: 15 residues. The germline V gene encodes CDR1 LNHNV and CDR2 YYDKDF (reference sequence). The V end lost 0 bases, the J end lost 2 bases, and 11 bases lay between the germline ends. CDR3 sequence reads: CATSREGSQTYEQYF. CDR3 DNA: TGTGCCACCAGCAGAGAGGGCTCGCAGACCTACGAGCAGTACTTC.

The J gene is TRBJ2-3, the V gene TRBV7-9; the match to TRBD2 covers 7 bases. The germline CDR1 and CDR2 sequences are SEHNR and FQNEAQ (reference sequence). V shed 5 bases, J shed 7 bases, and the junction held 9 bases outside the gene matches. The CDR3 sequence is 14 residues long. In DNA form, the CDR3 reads TGTGCCAGCAGCCGGGGGGTCAGCACGAATACGCAGTATTTT. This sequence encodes CASSRGVSTNTQYF.

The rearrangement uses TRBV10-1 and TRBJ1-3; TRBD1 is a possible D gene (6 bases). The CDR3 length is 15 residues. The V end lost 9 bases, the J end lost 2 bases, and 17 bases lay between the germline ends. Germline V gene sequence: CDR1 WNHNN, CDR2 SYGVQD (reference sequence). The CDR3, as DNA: TGCGCCAGGCAACAGGGACCAGACCCTGGAAACACCATATATTTT. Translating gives CARQQGPDPGNTIYF.

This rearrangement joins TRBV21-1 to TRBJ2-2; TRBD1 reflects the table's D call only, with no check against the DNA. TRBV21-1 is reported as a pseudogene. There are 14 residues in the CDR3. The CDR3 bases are TGTGCCAGCCAAACAACAGGGGCTGCCGGGGAGCTGTTTTTT. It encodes CASQTTGAAGELFF.

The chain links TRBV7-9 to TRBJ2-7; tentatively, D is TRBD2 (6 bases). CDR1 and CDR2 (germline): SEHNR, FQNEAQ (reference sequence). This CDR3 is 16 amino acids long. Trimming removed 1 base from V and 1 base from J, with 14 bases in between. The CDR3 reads CASSLEVGGMSYEQYF. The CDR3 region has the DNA TGTGCCAGCAGCTTAGAGGTGGGCGGGATGTCCTACGAGCAGTACTTC.